A single sample is the source of the 9 T cell receptor beta chains below, sequenced in a study of T cells in localized non-small cell lung cancer. Produced via immunoSEQ multiplex PCR; TCRdb's table is partial and in-frame only. Of 70,000 to 95,000 clones in the sample, approximately 91% were seen once. Material: PBMCs, obtained before any cancer treatment. These receptors all stem from a woman between 35 and 75 years old with stage II squamous cell lung carcinoma.

This chain links TRBV19 with TRBJ1-1; D unresolved. This CDR3 region has 17 residues. Germline CDR1 is LNHDA and CDR2 is SQIVND (reference sequence). Between the trimmed V and J ends, which lost 3 bases and 0 bases, there was a span of 17 bases. The CDR3 DNA is TGTGCCAGTAGTATGCGACCGGGCAGCGCCATGAACACTGAAGCTTTCTTT. Translating gives CASSMRPGSAMNTEAFF.

J is TRBJ2-7 and V is TRBV5-4; 7 bases agree with TRBD2. Germline-derived CDR1 and CDR2 are SGHNT and YYREEE (reference sequence). This CDR3 spans 13 amino acids. V gave up 3 bases and J gave up 7 bases; unmatched junction bases: 7. CDR3 DNA: TGTGCCAGCAGCTCGGAGGGGAGGGCGGAGCAGTACTTC. This codes for CASSSEGRAEQYF.

V is TRBV27 and J is TRBJ1-5; D perhaps matches TRBD1 (5 bases). Germline CDR1 reads MNHEY; CDR2 reads SMNVEV (reference sequence). The V gene lost 4 bases and the J gene lost 5 bases, with 15 bases spanning the gap. The CDR3 consists of 15 residues. Written as DNA, the CDR3 is TGTGCCAGCAGTTCTGGGACCCTTCCGCATCAGCCCCAGCATTTT. The encoded protein is CASSSGTLPHQPQHF.

This sequence joins TRBV5-1 and TRBJ2-2; TRBD2 aligns across 8 bases. V lost 6 bases and J lost 1; bases outside the gene matches: 5. The CDR3 runs to 15 residues. The germline CDR1 and CDR2 sequences are SGHRS and YFSETQ. Written as DNA, the CDR3 is TGCGCCAGCATTAGCGGGACGTTGAACACCGGGGAGCTGTTTTTT. This sequence encodes CASISGTLNTGELFF.

The chain links TRBV18 to TRBJ1-1; no reliable D call. Germline loops: CDR1 KGHSH, CDR2 LQKENI. This CDR3 region has 14 residues. V was pared by 2 bases and J by 5 bases, with 12 bases between. In DNA form, the CDR3 reads TGTGCCAGCTCACCAAGTCGTTCGGTGACTGAAGCTTTCTTT. Translation gives CASSPSRSVTEAFF. Variable domain in full (rest from reference TRBV18 and TRBJ1-1): NAGVMQNPRHLVRRRGQEARLRCSPMKGHSHVYWYRQLPEEGLKFMVYLQKENIIDESGMPKERFSAEFPKEGPSILRIQQVVRGDSAAYFCASSPSRSVTEAFFGQGTRLTVV.

This clone has just one count. The CDR3 loop is CASSYAGVKTEAFF. CDR3 DNA sequence: TGTGCCAGCAGTTACGCGGGGGTAAAGACTGAAGCTTTCTTT. The genes are TRBV6-5 and TRBJ1-1; possibly TRBD1 for D (5 bases). CDR1 is MNHEY, CDR2 SVGAGI, per germline. The V gene lost 2 bases and the J gene lost 5 bases, with 12 bases spanning the gap. This CDR3 is 14 amino acids long.

The chain combines TRBV28 with TRBJ1-4; maybe TRBD1 (5 bases). The CDR3 extends over 16 amino acids. The ends were cut back, 5 bases at V and 7 bases at J, with 20 bases in the middle. Germline lookup yields CDR1 MDHEN and CDR2 SYDVKM. CDR3 DNA: TGTGCCAGCAGTCTACTCGCTGGGGCGGAGATTGAAAAACTGTTTTTT. Translated: CASSLLAGAEIEKLFF.

The V and J genes are TRBV2 and TRBJ2-7; D is ambiguous. Per germline, CDR1 SNHLY and CDR2 FYNNEI. This CDR3 has 12 amino acids. The CDR3 protein is CAMAQDLFEQYF. The DNA for the CDR3 is TGTGCTATGGCGCAGGACCTGTTCGAGCAGTACTTC.

The chain combines TRBV6-6 with TRBJ1-2; D ambiguous. Germline CDR1 MNHNY, CDR2 SVGAGI (reference sequence). The germline V and J ends were trimmed by 3 bases and 1 base, with 6 bases remaining between them. The CDR3 spans 13 residues. Written as DNA, the CDR3 is TGTGCCAGCAGTTATAACAGTAACTATGGCTACACCTTC. It codes for CASSYNSNYGYTF.